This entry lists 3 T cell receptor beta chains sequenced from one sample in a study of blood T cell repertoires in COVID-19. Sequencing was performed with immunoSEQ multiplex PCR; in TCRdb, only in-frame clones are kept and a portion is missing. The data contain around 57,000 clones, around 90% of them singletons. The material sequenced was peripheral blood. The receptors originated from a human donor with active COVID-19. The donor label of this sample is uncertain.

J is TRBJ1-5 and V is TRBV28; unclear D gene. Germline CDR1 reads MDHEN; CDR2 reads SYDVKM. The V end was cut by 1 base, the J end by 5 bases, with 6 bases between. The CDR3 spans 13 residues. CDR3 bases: TGTGCCAGCAGTTTATTAATCTATCAGCCCCAGCATTTT. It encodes CASSLLIYQPQHF.

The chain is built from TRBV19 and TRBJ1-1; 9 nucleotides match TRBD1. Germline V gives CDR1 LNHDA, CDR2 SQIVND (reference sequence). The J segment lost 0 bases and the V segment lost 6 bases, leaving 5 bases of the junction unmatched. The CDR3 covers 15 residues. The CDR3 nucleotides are TGTGCCAGTAGGGGACAGGGTGGTATGAACACTGAAGCTTTCTTT. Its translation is CASRGQGGMNTEAFF.

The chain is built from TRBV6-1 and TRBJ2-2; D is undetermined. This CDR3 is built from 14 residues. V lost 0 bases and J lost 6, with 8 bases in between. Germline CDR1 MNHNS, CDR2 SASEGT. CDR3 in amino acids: CASSEARSPGELFF. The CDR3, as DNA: TGTGCCAGCAGTGAAGCGCGGTCCCCCGGGGAGCTGTTTTTT.